Each of the 20 T cell receptor beta chains below was sequenced from the same sample in a study of identical twins. TCRdb called the 5' RACE reads again in MiXCR, with one record for every CDR3 protein. Among 300,000 to 350,000 distinct CDR3 sequences listed, over 9% were seen once. This same sample was also taken into another study, of yellow fever vaccine responses in identical twins.

The sample was CD8+ T cells sorted from blood. The receptors were gathered from a woman aged 18-30 years in good health.

This clonotype was detected a few times. This sequence joins TRBV4-1 and TRBJ2-2; D is perhaps TRBD2 (6 bases). CDR1 is MGHRA and CDR2 is YSYEKL in the germline V gene. The CDR3 loop spans 14 amino acids. Between the trimmed V and J ends, which lost 2 bases and 3 bases, there was a span of 7 bases. The CDR3 DNA is TGCGCCAGCAGCCAAAGGGAGGACACCGGGGAGCTGTTTTTT. Its translation is CASSQREDTGELFF.

The sample holds a few counts of this clonotype. CDR3 in DNA: TGCAGCGTTCCCCGACAGGGACCCTCGGGGAATGAGCAGTTCTTC. Translating gives CSVPRQGPSGNEQFF. The chain carries TRBV29-1 and TRBJ2-1, with 7 bases lining up with TRBD1. The ends lost 5 bases at V and 7 bases at J; junction bases unmatched: 14. The CDR3 is 15 residues long. Germline V gene lookup returns CDR1 SQVTM and CDR2 ANQGSEA.

This clonotype occurred a few times. The J gene is TRBJ2-5, the V gene TRBV28, with 7 nucleotides matching TRBD1. The CDR3 spans 16 residues. Germline V gene data show CDR1 as MDHEN and CDR2 as SYDVKM. J was trimmed by 0 bases and V by 7 bases; bases with no gene match: 11. The CDR3 is CASIPIEGANQETQYF. The DNA for the CDR3 is TGTGCCAGCATTCCGATAGAGGGGGCCAACCAAGAGACCCAGTACTTC.

The V call is TRBV29-1, the J call TRBJ2-1; D is undetermined. From germline, CDR1 is SQVTM and CDR2 ANQGSEA. The CDR3 runs 14 residues. V was shortened by 4 bases and J by 0 bases, with 10 bases between the two germline ends. This CDR3 is CSVGQTRSYNEQFF. CDR3 bases: TGCAGCGTTGGGCAGACTCGCTCCTACAATGAGCAGTTCTTC.

This clonotype was detected a few times. The CDR3 DNA follows: TGTGCCAGCAGCCGAACCGGGACAGGTAGAGAGGATACGCAGTATTTT. It codes for CASSRTGTGREDTQYF. The J gene is TRBJ2-3, the V gene TRBV3-1; 8 nucleotides agree with TRBD1. CDR1 LGHDT and CDR2 YNNKEL come from the germline V gene (reference sequence). V lost 4 bases and J lost 6; bases outside the gene matches: 12. This CDR3 spans 16 amino acids.

In this sample, this clonotype turned up a few times. The chain carries TRBV28 and TRBJ2-7; TRBD2 matches at 12 bases. This CDR3 spans 16 amino acids. Germline V gene data show CDR1 as MDHEN and CDR2 as SYDVKM. Losses at the gene ends were 2 bases for V and 4 bases for J; bases not matched to a gene: 6. DNA of the CDR3: TGTGCCAGCAGTTTAACGGGGACTAGCGGGTCGTACGAGCAGTACTTC. Translating it yields CASSLTGTSGSYEQYF.

In this sample, this clonotype turned up a few times. The chain recombines TRBV5-5 with TRBJ1-5, with D uncertain. This CDR3 comprises 17 residues. The germline V gene has CDR1 SGHKS and CDR2 YYEKEE (reference sequence). Trimming removed 3 bases at V and 0 bases at J, with 16 bases between. CDR3 DNA: TGTGCCAGCAGCTCGGCTGGTTCCTACTATAGCAATCAGCCCCAGCATTTT. Protein product: CASSSAGSYYSNQPQHF.

This clonotype was counted only a few times. J is TRBJ1-1 and V is TRBV28; tentatively, D is TRBD1 (5 bases). Germline V gene data show CDR1 as MDHEN and CDR2 as SYDVKM. CDR3 size: 13 residues. Trimming cost V 8 bases and J 0 bases, with 10 bases left between them. This CDR3 reads CASGTGMNTEAFF. CDR3 nucleotide sequence: TGTGCCAGCGGAACAGGAATGAACACTGAAGCTTTCTTT.

This clonotype has a handful of counts. The chain employs TRBV20-1 and TRBJ2-7; the match to TRBD1 covers 7 bases. The CDR3 is 11 amino acids. The germline V gene encodes CDR1 DFQATT and CDR2 SNEGSKA (reference sequence). V was pared by 4 bases and J by 3 bases, with 0 bases of the junction left unmatched. CDR3 bases: TGCAGTGCTACAGGGGGCTACGAGCAGTACTTC. Encoded protein: CSATGGYEQYF.

This rearrangement joins TRBV5-6 to TRBJ1-1; D not certain. Deletions cut 4 bases from V and 5 bases from J, with 12 bases between. CDR1 is SGHDT, CDR2 YYEEEE, per germline. There are 13 residues in the CDR3. CDR3 loop: CASSPSGRTEAFF. The CDR3 DNA sequence: TGTGCCAGCAGCCCGTCGGGTAGAACTGAAGCTTTCTTT.

In this sample, this clonotype turned up many times. The V and J genes are TRBV5-5 and TRBJ2-1; 10 bases agree with TRBD2. CDR1 and CDR2 from the germline V gene are SGHKS and YYEKEE (reference sequence). The ends lost 4 bases at V and 9 bases at J; junction bases unmatched: 16. This CDR3 contains 17 residues. CDR3 sequence reads: CASSLARPGTSEGEQFF. DNA of the CDR3: TGTGCCAGCAGCCTGGCCCGGCCTGGGACTAGCGAGGGTGAGCAGTTCTTC. Together with reference TRBV5-5 and TRBJ2-1, the CDR3 gives the full variable domain: DAGVTQSPTHLIKTRGQQVTLRCSPISGHKSVSWYQQVLGQGPQFIFQYYEKEERGRGNFPDRFSARQFPNYSSELNVNALLLGDSALYLCASSLARPGTSEGEQFFGPGTRLTVL.

The table lists this clonotype with many counts. V usage is TRBV7-8 and J usage is TRBJ2-3; D may be TRBD2 (6 bases). The CDR3 runs 16 residues. V lost 4 bases and J 0 bases, leaving 14 bases between the germline ends. Germline V gene lookup returns CDR1 SGHVS and CDR2 FQNEAQ. The CDR3 loop is CASSSTSSGSTDTQYF. Here the CDR3 DNA reads TGTGCCAGCAGCTCTACGTCAAGCGGGAGCACAGATACGCAGTATTTT.

This clonotype occurred many times. J is TRBJ2-7 and V is TRBV7-8; possible D gene TRBD2, 5 bases. The CDR3 sequence is 15 residues long. V lost 2 bases to trimming and J lost 2 bases, with 13 bases between them. Looked up from germline, CDR1 is SGHVS and CDR2 is FQNEAQ. This chain's CDR3 is CASSLRASTAYEQYF. CDR3 sequence (DNA): TGTGCCAGCAGCTTACGGGCTAGCACCGCCTACGAGCAGTACTTC.

The rearrangement links TRBV7-9 to TRBJ2-3, with 8 bases lining up with TRBD1. Germline loops: CDR1 SEHNR, CDR2 FQNEAQ (reference sequence). V lost 1 base and J lost 4; bases outside the gene matches: 10. CDR3 length equals 17 residues. As DNA, the CDR3 is TGTGCCAGCAGCTTAGGAGGTCGGGGACAGGCTTCAGATACGCAGTATTTT. The encoded protein is CASSLGGRGQASDTQYF. The full variable domain, completed using reference TRBV7-9 and TRBJ2-3, is DTGVSQNPRHKITKRGQNVTFRCDPISEHNRLYWYRQTLGQGPEFLTYFQNEAQLEKSRLLSDRFSAERPKGSFSTLEIQRTEQGDSAMYLCASSLGGRGQASDTQYFGPGTRLTVL.

This chain links TRBV15 with TRBJ1-2; TRBD1 is a possible D gene (5 bases). The germline V and J ends were trimmed by 5 bases and 8 bases, with 18 bases remaining between them. Per the germline V gene, CDR1 is LNHNV and CDR2 is YYDKDF (reference sequence). This CDR3 comprises 14 residues. The CDR3 nucleotides are TGTGCCACCAGCTACGACAAGGGGCCCGGGGGCTACACCTTC. It specifies CATSYDKGPGGYTF.

This clonotype was detected many times. The chain couples TRBV25-1 to TRBJ2-1; D unclear. Germline V gene data show CDR1 as MGHDK and CDR2 as SYGVNS. The CDR3 covers 11 residues. Trimming stripped 4 bases from V and 9 bases from J, with 7 bases between. The CDR3 coding sequence is TGTGCCAGCAGTGTAGTCCGTGAGCAGTTCTTC. Residues: CASSVVREQFF.

This clonotype was counted a few times. The rearrangement joins TRBV15 to TRBJ2-7; 8 bases map to TRBD2. The CDR3 sequence is 13 residues long. Per the germline V gene, CDR1 is LNHNV and CDR2 is YYDKDF (reference sequence). Unmatched junction bases numbered 3, after V lost 3 bases and J lost 5 bases. This chain's CDR3 is CATSSETSDEQYF. CDR3 DNA: TGTGCCACCAGCAGTGAGACTAGCGACGAGCAGTACTTC.

At least ten counts were recorded for this clonotype. This chain joins TRBV12-3 or TRBV12-4 and TRBJ1-3; a weak D match, TRBD1 (5 bases). Trimming stripped 5 bases from V and 7 bases from J, with 12 bases between. This CDR3 has 13 residues. CDR3 DNA: TGTGCCAGCAGTGACAGTTTGTGGAACACCATATATTTT. This sequence encodes CASSDSLWNTIYF.

This clonotype was seen a handful of times. V gene TRBV29-1 combines with J gene TRBJ2-1; D unclear. The CDR3 is made up of 14 amino acids. Trimming removed 2 bases at V and 5 bases at J, with 13 bases between. The germline V gene has CDR1 SQVTM and CDR2 ANQGSEA. CDR3 sequence: CSVELFGTDNEQFF. CDR3 nucleotides: TGCAGCGTTGAACTCTTTGGCACGGACAATGAGCAGTTCTTC.

The chain combines TRBV11-2 with TRBJ1-2, with unresolved D. Trimming cost V 5 bases and J 1 base, with 20 bases left between them. Germline V gene lookup returns CDR1 SGHAT and CDR2 FQNNGV. CDR3 length equals 17 residues. The DNA for the CDR3 is TGTGCCAGCAGCCACGGACTAGAGCCGGATAGTAACTATGGCTACACCTTC. Translated, it gives CASSHGLEPDSNYGYTF.